Below are 17 T cell receptor beta chains sequenced from a single sample in a study of human T cells and chemical hapten exposure. Time point defined: patch test 1, 2 weeks after DPC sensitization. The sample's treatment: therapeutic diphenylcyclopropenone sensitization with weekly scalp DPC. TCRdb passed the RACE reads through MiXCR, listing each CDR3 protein once. The repertoire includes fewer than 400,000 distinct CDR3 sequences, about 7% of them detected once, and 8% to 9% sits in the top ten. Sequencing was performed on whole blood, taken in connection with sensitization to the hapten diphenylcyclopropenone (DPC). These receptor sequences come from a woman in her late teens or twenties with alopecia areata. Some clones in this sample may be carry-over from other donors' samples.

The sample holds many counts of this clonotype. This chain uses TRBV6-6 with TRBJ1-3; 8 bases map to TRBD1. The CDR3 consists of 13 residues. The germline CDR1 and CDR2 sequences are MNHNY and SVGAGI (reference sequence). The trim removed 6 bases at V and 8 bases at J, leaving 6 bases unmatched. The CDR3 DNA reads TGTGCCAGCAGCTCAGGGGGCAGCGACACCATATATTTT. As protein: CASSSGGSDTIYF.

The chain couples TRBV6-6 to TRBJ2-3; TRBD1 aligns across 7 bases. The CDR3 runs 16 residues. The V segment lost 5 bases and the J segment 0 bases; nucleotides outside the gene matches: 8. The germline V gene has CDR1 MNHNY and CDR2 SVGAGI (reference sequence). The CDR3: CASSGTGTVSTDTQYF. The CDR3 nucleotides are TGTGCCAGCAGTGGAACCGGGACAGTAAGCACAGATACGCAGTATTTT.

For this clonotype: A much more abundant neighbour one base away suggests this may be a read error. The chain is built from TRBV13 and TRBJ2-3; 12 bases match TRBD2. Germline lookup yields CDR1 PRHDT and CDR2 FYEKMQ (reference sequence). The trim removed 5 bases at V and 2 bases at J, leaving 5 bases unmatched. This CDR3 is built from 16 residues. CDR3 residues: CASSITSGGLTDTQYF. CDR3 bases: TGTGCCAGCAGCATTACTAGCGGGGGGCTCACAGATACGCAGTATTTT.

This clonotype was found many times. The J gene is TRBJ2-7, the V gene TRBV11-1; 14 bases are shared with TRBD2. Germline CDR1 is SGHAT and CDR2 is FQDESV (reference sequence). This CDR3 region has 18 residues. The ends lost 5 bases at V and 3 bases at J; junction bases unmatched: 12. The DNA of the CDR3 is TGTGCCAGCAGCCGAGGGAGCGGACTAGCGGGGGGAATCTACGAGCAGTACTTC. Protein sequence: CASSRGSGLAGGIYEQYF. Together with reference TRBV11-1 and TRBJ2-7, the CDR3 gives the full variable domain: EAEVAQSPRYKITEKSQAVAFWCDPISGHATLYWYRQILGQGPELLVQFQDESVVDDSQLPKDRFSAERLKGVDSTLKIQPAELGDSAMYLCASSRGSGLAGGIYEQYFGPGTRLTVT.

CDR3 residues: CASKGLAILREENYGYTF. The CDR3 nucleotides read TGTGCCAGCAAGGGTTTGGCTATTTTGCGGGAGGAGAACTATGGCTACACCTTC. The V gene is TRBV11-2, the J gene TRBJ1-2; D remains unclear. V was cut by 7 bases and J by 2 bases, with 26 bases left in between. The CDR3 is 18 residues long. Germline CDR1 is SGHAT and CDR2 is FQNNGV.

In this sample, this clonotype turned up many times. The gene calls are TRBV20-1 and TRBJ2-1; D could derive from TRBD1 or TRBD2 (7 bases each). Germline CDR1 is DFQATT and CDR2 is SNEGSKA (reference sequence). Trimming left V 2 bases short and J 4 bases short, with 15 bases between. CDR3 size: 15 residues. The CDR3 loop reads CSARKRGDRYNEQFF. The CDR3 region has the DNA TGCAGTGCTAGAAAACGGGGGGACAGATACAATGAGCAGTTCTTC.

This clonotype turned up a few times. The chain has TRBV7-3 and TRBJ2-3, with 8 nucleotides matching TRBD1. CDR3 length: 15 residues. Trimming at V came to 5 bases and at J to 0 bases, leaving 4 bases not matched to a gene. The germline V gene has CDR1 SGHTA and CDR2 FQGTGA. The CDR3: CASSRWDRSTDTQYF. The CDR3 nucleotides read TGTGCCAGCAGCCGATGGGACAGGAGCACAGATACGCAGTATTTT.

This clonotype was detected many times. This chain links TRBV7-2 with TRBJ1-2; D is possibly TRBD1 (5 bases). V gave up 1 base and J gave up 5 bases, with 17 bases separating them. The CDR3 totals 16 residues. Germline V CDR1 and CDR2: SGHTA, FQGNSA. The CDR3 DNA is TGTGCCAGCAGCTTAGATTTAGGGACGAATGCGTATGGCTACACCTTC. Translated: CASSLDLGTNAYGYTF.

This clonotype showed up just a few times. The chain employs TRBV6-1 and TRBJ1-5; D perhaps matches TRBD1 (6 bases). This CDR3 has 15 residues. V shed 7 bases and J shed 0 bases, with 13 bases lying between them. CDR1 is MNHNS, CDR2 SASEGT, per germline. CDR3 nucleotide sequence: TGTGCCAGCATTAAGGGACACCTTAGCAATCAGCCCCAGCATTTT. The encoded protein is CASIKGHLSNQPQHF.

This clonotype has just a few counts. V is TRBV20-1 and J is TRBJ1-5, with 9 positions matching TRBD1. The V and J ends lost 3 bases and 6 bases, in that order; junction bases with no gene match: 3. The germline CDR1 and CDR2 sequences are DFQATT and SNEGSKA (reference sequence). The CDR3 contains 13 residues. The CDR3 DNA reads TGCAGTGCTAGCCAGGGACAGGGTCAGCCCCAGCATTTT. Translated: CSASQGQGQPQHF.

There are many counts of this clonotype. V usage is TRBV20-1 and J usage is TRBJ2-3, with a weak D call TRBD1 (6 bases). The CDR3 contains 13 residues. V lost 5 bases and J 0 bases, leaving 9 bases between the germline ends. The germline V gene encodes CDR1 DFQATT and CDR2 SNEGSKA (reference sequence). CDR3 protein: CSAPGQSTDTQYF. Written as DNA, the CDR3 is TGCAGTGCTCCCGGACAGAGCACAGATACGCAGTATTTT.

This clonotype was seen many times. This chain joins TRBV10-3 and TRBJ2-7; D could derive from TRBD1 or TRBD2 (5 bases each). Germline-derived CDR1 and CDR2 are ENHRY and SYGVKD. The V and J ends lost 4 bases and 2 bases respectively, with 6 bases between them. CDR3 length: 12 residues. As DNA, the CDR3 is TGTGCCATCAGTGGGGGGACCTACGAGCAGTACTTC. It is translated as CAISGGTYEQYF.

There are a few counts of this clonotype. The V gene is TRBV10-3, the J gene TRBJ2-3; a possible D gene is TRBD2 (7 bases). V lost 2 bases to trimming and J lost 4 bases, with 16 bases between them. The CDR3 totals 16 residues. The germline gives CDR1 ENHRY, CDR2 SYGVKD. The CDR3 DNA is TGTGCCATCAGTGAGGCGACGGGGGCGGGGGCAGATACGCAGTATTTT. Its protein is CAISEATGAGADTQYF.

The table lists this clonotype with a few counts. The chain employs TRBV5-1 and TRBJ2-5; tentative D call: TRBD2 (5 bases). Germline V gene sequence: CDR1 SGHRS, CDR2 YFSETQ. Trimming took off 4 bases at V and 5 bases at J, with 18 bases between the two ends. The CDR3 length is 15 residues. The CDR3 coding sequence is TGCGCCAGCAGCAAACCCCGGCGGAGGCCTGAGACCCAGTACTTC. Protein: CASSKPRRRPETQYF.

The rearrangement joins TRBV3-1 to TRBJ1-2; TRBD1 aligns across 9 bases. Germline lookup yields CDR1 LGHDT and CDR2 YNNKEL (reference sequence). The CDR3 runs to 15 residues. The V gene end was trimmed by 1 base and the J gene end by 2 bases; junction bases not matched to a gene: 2. CDR3 sequence reads: CASSQAGTGNYGYTF. CDR3 sequence (DNA): TGTGCCAGCAGCCAAGCCGGGACAGGGAACTATGGCTACACCTTC.

This clonotype was counted only a few times. The chain links TRBV5-1 to TRBJ1-2; tentatively, D is TRBD1 (5 bases). Per the germline V gene, CDR1 is SGHRS and CDR2 is YFSETQ. CDR3 size: 15 residues. V was cut by 6 bases and J by 8 bases, with 23 bases left in between. CDR3 in amino acids: CASTPVGQGVTGYTF. In DNA form, the CDR3 reads TGCGCCAGCACCCCCGTCGGGCAGGGTGTTACAGGCTACACCTTC.

This sequence joins TRBV6-5 and TRBJ2-3; the D gene is possibly TRBD2 (6 bases). The CDR3 covers 15 residues. The germline V gene has CDR1 MNHEY and CDR2 SVGAGI. Between the trimmed V and J ends, which lost 4 bases and 1 base, there was a span of 12 bases. This CDR3 is CASSWAGLRTDTQYF. CDR3 coding DNA: TGTGCCAGCAGTTGGGCGGGGTTACGCACAGATACGCAGTATTTT.